One T cell receptor beta chain is described in this entry. TCRdb reprocessed the 5' RACE reads with MiXCR, giving one entry per CDR3 protein. The data show more than 95,000 distinct CDR3 sequences, with more than 10% seen just once and about 15% held by the top ten. The sample originates from a study of spatial heterogeneity in lung cancer. Study summary: Each time, sequencing found more beta-chain sequences than alpha-chain sequences. More than nine raw reads, on average, carried each unique TCR and UMI combination.

The sample's time point: blood at routine non-recurrence follow-up after resection. Unsorted whole RNA of tumor, nontumor lung or frozen PBMC was sequenced. Trimming took off 6 bases at V and 0 bases at J, with 9 bases between the two ends. The CDR3 length is 15 residues. The TCR comes from a male donor with early-stage non-small cell lung cancer. Sequenced material: PBMCs, taken at follow-up. The chain is built from TRBV6-7 and TRBJ2-6; D is unresolved. TRBV6-7 is filed as an ORF, its function uncertain. CDR3 region: CASRQSPSGANVLTF. CDR3 in DNA: TGTGCCAGCAGACAATCCCCCTCTGGGGCCAACGTCCTGACTTTC.